Following are 29 T cell receptor beta chains from one sample sequenced in a study of molecular identifiers for immune sequencing clone quantification. TCRdb independently ran MiXCR on the PCR reads; one entry per CDR3 protein. Among roughly 300,000 distinct CDR3 sequences listed, about a quarter were seen once. Material: naive CD8+ T cells from blood, with Jurkat cell RNA spiked in. Subset defined: FACS-sorted CD8+CD4-CCR7+CD45RA+ naive T cells. These receptors all come from a human donor in good health. Some libraries in this study had Jurkat cell RNA spiked in.

The V and J genes are TRBV9 and TRBJ2-1; a weak D match, TRBD2 (5 bases). The CDR3 spans 14 residues. The germline CDR1 and CDR2 sequences are SGDLS and YYNGEE. The V end was cut by 3 bases, the J end by 3 bases, with 10 bases between. This CDR3 reads CASSAAGLYNEQFF. DNA for the CDR3: TGTGCCAGCAGCGCCGCGGGCCTCTACAATGAGCAGTTCTTC.

This clonotype was seen at least ten times. The CDR3 nucleotides read TGCAGCGTTGAAATCGGGGGCTCCGGCTACGAGCAGTACTTC. Amino acids: CSVEIGGSGYEQYF. This chain joins TRBV29-1 and TRBJ2-7, with D perhaps matching TRBD1 or TRBD2 (6 bases each). Germline V lookup: CDR1 SQVTM, CDR2 ANQGSEA. V dropped 2 bases and J dropped 3 bases, with 14 bases sitting between them. This CDR3 is built from 14 residues.

The CDR3 sequence is CASSYSFGGYNEQFF. The DNA of the CDR3 is TGTGCCAGCAGTTACTCTTTTGGGGGTTACAATGAGCAGTTCTTC. The chain links TRBV6-2 or TRBV6-3 to TRBJ2-1; the D call may be TRBD1 or TRBD2 (5 bases each). The germline V gene has CDR1 MNHEY and CDR2 SVGEGT. The CDR3 is 15 amino acids. Trimming cost V 0 bases and J 4 bases, with 10 bases left between them.

This clonotype showed up many times. This chain connects TRBV20-1 to TRBJ2-2; no firm D call. The CDR3 contains 12 residues. The V end was cut by 4 bases, the J end by 4 bases, with 7 bases between. In germline, CDR1 is DFQATT, CDR2 SNEGSKA (reference sequence). The CDR3 bases are TGCAGTGCTATTTCGGTCACCGGGGAGCTGTTTTTT. This gives the protein CSAISVTGELFF.

At least ten counts were recorded for this clonotype. The genes are TRBV13 and TRBJ2-7, with D perhaps given as TRBD1 or TRBD2 (5 bases each). The CDR3 length is 14 residues. The V end lost 5 bases, the J end lost 6 bases, and 17 bases lay between the germline ends. Germline V lookup: CDR1 PRHDT, CDR2 FYEKMQ (reference sequence). CDR3 loop: CASSQGPGNGEQYF. CDR3 DNA: TGTGCCAGCAGCCAGGGCCCGGGGAACGGCGAGCAGTACTTC.

Only a few counts were recorded for this clonotype. The chain employs TRBV30 and TRBJ1-3; 9 bases align to TRBD1. Unmatched junction bases numbered 3, after V lost 7 bases and J lost 2 bases. This CDR3 has 13 residues. The germline V gene has CDR1 GTSNPN and CDR2 SVGIG (reference sequence). CDR3: CASTGGTGNTIYF. CDR3 in DNA: TGTGCCTCAACAGGGGGCACTGGAAACACCATATATTTT.

A word on this clonotype: A clone one base away is much larger, so this may be a read error. The chain employs TRBV27 and TRBJ1-5, with D unresolved. Germline CDR1 MNHEY, CDR2 SMNVEV (reference sequence). This CDR3 region has 13 residues. Between the trimmed V and J ends, which lost 3 bases and 3 bases, there was a span of 6 bases. CDR3 loop: CASSFSANQPQHF. In nucleotides, the CDR3 is TGTGCCAGCAGTTTTTCGGCCAATCAGCCCCAGCATTTT.

This clonotype was detected once. This chain joins TRBV27 and TRBJ2-7, with D perhaps being TRBD1 or TRBD2 (5 bases each). Germline V lookup: CDR1 MNHEY, CDR2 SMNVEV (reference sequence). The CDR3 runs 17 residues. Trimming took off 5 bases at V and 0 bases at J, with 20 bases between the two ends. CDR3 amino acids: CASSLSPGTALSYEQYF. DNA of the CDR3: TGTGCCAGCAGTCTCTCACCCGGGACCGCGCTCTCCTACGAGCAGTACTTC.

Details on this clonotype: This is likely a read error, given that the CDR3 carries no conserved phenylalanine or tryptophan at its end. V is TRBV3-1 and J is TRBJ2-5; a possible D gene is TRBD2 (5 bases). Germline V CDR1 and CDR2: LGHDT, YNNKEL (reference sequence). This CDR3 is built from 13 residues. CDR3 nucleotide sequence: TGTGCCAGCAGCCAAGGATTTGGGGAGAGCCAGTACCTC. This encodes CASSQGFGESQYL.

Concerning this clonotype itself: A junction end diverges from the germline sequence, so it may reflect a read error. The V call is TRBV4-3, the J call TRBJ2-7; 11 positions agree with TRBD1. This CDR3 has 17 residues. CDR1 and CDR2 from the germline V gene are LGHNA and YSLEER. DNA for the CDR3: TGCGCCGGCAGCCAAGGTCCCGGGACAGGGGGCTCCTACGAGCAGTACTTC. Protein product: CAGSQGPGTGGSYEQYF.

The V call is TRBV11-2, the J call TRBJ2-1; D gene unclear. The ends were cut back, 5 bases at V and 10 bases at J, with 9 bases in the middle. CDR1 is SGHAT, CDR2 FQNNGV, per germline. This CDR3 has 11 amino acids. DNA for the CDR3: TGTGCCAGCAGCCCTATCGAAGAGCAGTTCTTC. It specifies CASSPIEEQFF. The complete variable domain, with remaining parts taken from reference TRBV11-2 and TRBJ2-1, reads EAGVAQSPRYKIIEKRQSVAFWCNPISGHATLYWYQQILGQGPKLLIQFQNNGVVDDSQLPKDRFSAERLKGVDSTLKIQPAKLEDSAVYLCASSPIEEQFFGPGTRLTVL.

Regarding this clonotype: This sequence may be a read error, since a much larger clone differs from it by one base. The V gene is TRBV7-9, the J gene TRBJ1-4; maybe TRBD1 (5 bases). Germline V gene data show CDR1 as SEHNR and CDR2 as FQNEAQ (reference sequence). The CDR3 is made up of 12 amino acids. CDR3 amino acids: CASSLGHEKLYF. For the CDR3, the DNA is TGTGCCAGCAGCCTAGGACATGAAAAACTGTATTTT. Full variable domain (outside the CDR3, taken from reference TRBV7-9 and TRBJ1-4): DTGVSQNPRHKITKRGQNVTFRCDPISEHNRLYWYRQTLGQGPEFLTYFQNEAQLEKSRLLSDRFSAERPKGSFSTLEIQRTEQGDSAMYLCASSLGHEKLYFGSGTQLSVL.

In this sample, this clonotype turned up many times. The V call is TRBV12-3 or TRBV12-4, the J call TRBJ2-3; tentative D call: TRBD2 (6 bases). Trimming took off 6 bases at V and 2 bases at J, with 21 bases between the two ends. The CDR3 totals 17 residues. The CDR3 nucleotides read TGTGCCAGCAGCCCGAGGAGCGGGCCCACTCTCACAGATACGCAGTATTTT. Protein product: CASSPRSGPTLTDTQYF.

The sample holds a few counts of this clonotype. This rearrangement joins TRBV11-3 to TRBJ1-1, with a weak D call TRBD1 (5 bases). This CDR3 spans 13 amino acids. V dropped 7 bases and J dropped 10 bases, with 19 bases sitting between them. Germline-derived CDR1 and CDR2 are SGHNT and YENEEA. CDR3 in DNA: TGTGCCAGCACCCCTGGAGGCTCAGGGAGAGCTTTCTTT. Translation: CASTPGGSGRAFF.

This clonotype was counted ten times or more. This chain links TRBV28 with TRBJ2-7; D is undetermined. V was clipped by 6 bases and J by 3 bases, with 15 bases between them. Germline V gene sequence: CDR1 MDHEN, CDR2 SYDVKM. The CDR3 loop spans 14 amino acids. The DNA for the CDR3 is TGTGCCAGCAGCCCCGACCTAGTTGGCTACGAGCAGTACTTC. It specifies CASSPDLVGYEQYF. Using reference TRBV28 and TRBJ2-7 for the parts outside the CDR3, the full variable domain is DVKVTQSSRYLVKRTGEKVFLECVQDMDHENMFWYRQDPGLGLRLIYFSYDVKMKEKGDIPEGYSVSREKKERFSLILESASTNQTSMYLCASSPDLVGYEQYFGPGTRLTVT.

This clonotype was picked up a small number of times. CDR3: CASSEMQVRSNTGELFF. The CDR3 DNA reads as TGTGCCAGCAGTGAAATGCAAGTCCGTTCGAACACCGGGGAGCTGTTTTTT. J is TRBJ2-2 and V is TRBV27; no definite D call. V lost 5 bases and J 0 bases, leaving 16 bases between the germline ends. CDR1 and CDR2 from the germline V gene are MNHEY and SMNVEV (reference sequence). The CDR3 runs 17 residues.

The genes are TRBV13 and TRBJ1-5; possibly TRBD1 for D (6 bases). This CDR3 spans 15 amino acids. CDR1 is PRHDT, CDR2 FYEKMQ, per germline (reference sequence). V dropped 3 bases and J dropped 0 bases, with 9 bases sitting between them. The CDR3 loop reads CASSFGQNSNQPQHF. The DNA of the CDR3 is TGTGCCAGCAGCTTTGGACAGAATAGCAATCAGCCCCAGCATTTT.

The V gene is TRBV5-6, the J gene TRBJ1-2; D unresolved. The V end was cut by 4 bases, the J end by 5 bases, with 6 bases between. CDR1 and CDR2 (germline): SGHDT, YYEEEE. This CDR3 contains 11 residues. CDR3 loop: CASSQQYGYTF. As DNA, the CDR3 is TGTGCCAGCAGCCAACAATATGGCTACACCTTC.

This clonotype was detected ten times or more. This rearrangement joins TRBV28 to TRBJ1-1; unclear D gene. This CDR3 has 14 amino acids. Germline V gene data show CDR1 as MDHEN and CDR2 as SYDVKM. Trimming stripped 1 base from V and 2 bases from J, with 8 bases between. For the CDR3, the DNA is TGTGCCAGCAGTTTATCTCCGGTTAACACTGAAGCTTTCTTT. Protein: CASSLSPVNTEAFF.

This clonotype was seen a handful of times. This chain links TRBV19 with TRBJ2-3; perhaps TRBD2 as D (5 bases). Germline V CDR1 and CDR2: LNHDA, SQIVND (reference sequence). This CDR3 region has 15 residues. V was clipped by 4 bases and J by 5 bases, with 16 bases between them. CDR3 nucleotide sequence: TGTGCCAGTAGTACAACGGGAACCCGGGGAGATACGCAGTATTTT. This translates into CASSTTGTRGDTQYF.

Of note for this clonotype: A much more abundant neighbour one base away suggests this may be a read error. The rearrangement uses TRBV6-2 or TRBV6-3 and TRBJ1-1; 7 nucleotides line up with TRBD1. This CDR3 has 13 amino acids. Per germline, CDR1 MNHEY and CDR2 SVGEGT. The CDR3 loop is CTSTTGLNTEAFF. The CDR3 region has the DNA TGTACCAGCACGACAGGGCTGAACACTGAAGCTTTCTTT.

To note about this clonotype: With a much larger clone just one base away, this may be a read error. The chain combines TRBV9 with TRBJ1-5; D not certain. The CDR3 covers 14 residues. Trimming took off 4 bases at V and 3 bases at J, with 11 bases between the two ends. CDR1 and CDR2 from the germline V gene are SGDLS and YYNGEE. The CDR3 sequence: CASSTWNNNQPQHF. CDR3 DNA: TGTGCCAGCAGCACTTGGAATAACAATCAGCCCCAGCATTTT.

The V and J genes are TRBV3-1 and TRBJ1-3; tentatively, D is TRBD1 (5 bases). The CDR3 contains 13 residues. V lost 4 bases, J lost 11 bases, and 15 bases lay in between. Germline V gene sequence: CDR1 LGHDT, CDR2 YNNKEL (reference sequence). CDR3 residues: CASSPDSETAIYF. The CDR3 DNA is TGTGCCAGCAGCCCAGACAGTGAGACGGCCATATATTTT.

The chain joins TRBV27 to TRBJ2-7; possible D gene TRBD1, 9 bases. The CDR3 runs 15 residues. Trimming removed 5 bases from V and 4 bases from J, with 18 bases in between. Germline-derived CDR1 and CDR2 are MNHEY and SMNVEV (reference sequence). For the CDR3, the DNA is TGTGCCAGCAGTGCGGGAGGACAGGGGATATACGAGCAGTACTTC. Encoded protein: CASSAGGQGIYEQYF.

This clonotype appeared a few times. The chain uses TRBV12-3 or TRBV12-4 and TRBJ2-1; 12 bases agree with TRBD2. This CDR3 has 14 amino acids. V gave up 4 bases and J gave up 9 bases; unmatched junction bases: 4. CDR3 coding DNA: TGTGCCAGCAGTTCTAGCGGGGGGGCGGGTGAGCAGTTCTTC. It codes for CASSSSGGAGEQFF.

Worth noting for this clonotype: Its ends do not fully match the called genes, so a read error is possible. This chain joins TRBV2 and TRBJ1-2, with a tentative D call TRBD1 (5 bases). This CDR3 region has 18 residues. Germline-derived CDR1 and CDR2 are SNHLY and FYNNEI. CDR3 sequence: CARSPALPFRGQVYGYTF. CDR3 nucleotide sequence: TGTGCCCGCAGTCCGGCCTTACCCTTCCGAGGACAAGTCTATGGCTACACCTTC.

As concerns this clonotype: A read error may explain this, as a much larger clone is one base away. V and J are TRBV4-3 and TRBJ1-5; perhaps TRBD1 as D (6 bases). This CDR3 has 15 amino acids. Germline assignment: CDR1 LGHNA and CDR2 YSLEER. CDR3 protein: CACSQGWQGHQPQHF. The CDR3 DNA reads as TGCGCCTGCAGCCAAGGTTGGCAGGGGCATCAGCCCCAGCATTTT.

This clonotype has a count of ten or more. The chain recombines TRBV7-9 with TRBJ1-2; the D is unclear. CDR3 length: 14 amino acids. Germline CDR1 reads SEHNR; CDR2 reads FQNEAQ (reference sequence). V lost 5 bases to trimming and J lost 0 bases, with 10 bases between them. The CDR3 here is CASSPTEANYGYTF. The CDR3 coding sequence is TGTGCCAGCAGCCCGACGGAAGCTAACTATGGCTACACCTTC.

Details on this clonotype: The junction shows a germline mismatch at one end, possibly a read error. The gene calls are TRBV6-5 and TRBJ2-7; TRBD2 might be the D (5 bases). In germline, CDR1 is MNHEY, CDR2 SVGAGI. The CDR3 consists of 15 residues. This CDR3 reads CASSTAGRESTERYF. The CDR3 nucleotides are TGTGCCAGCAGTACCGCGGGTAGGGAGAGCACCGAGCGGTACTTC.